The next 27 T cell receptor beta chains were all read from a single sample in a study of blood T cell repertoires in COVID-19. The assay was immunoSEQ multiplex PCR, and TCRdb's table has in-frame clones only and misses some. This table holds about 240,000 clones, roughly 82% found once. Source material: peripheral blood. All receptors derive from a man at least 80 years old with acute or convalescent COVID-19.

This chain uses TRBV13 with TRBJ1-4, with D hard to call. The CDR3 extends over 14 amino acids. The ends were cut back, 0 bases at V and 5 bases at J, with 7 bases in the middle. In germline, CDR1 is PRHDT, CDR2 FYEKMQ (reference sequence). Here the CDR3 reads CASSLGAGNEKLFF. Written as DNA, the CDR3 is TGTGCCAGCAGCTTAGGAGCAGGAAATGAAAAACTGTTTTTT. The entire variable domain, with the rest obtained from reference TRBV13 and TRBJ1-4, is as follows: AAGVIQSPRHLIKEKRETATLKCYPIPRHDTVYWYQQGPGQDPQFLISFYEKMQSDKGSIPDRFSAQQFSDYHSELNMSSLELGDSALYFCASSLGAGNEKLFFGSGTQLSVL.

This clone was detected once. The rearrangement links TRBV28 to TRBJ2-5, with TRBD1 identical over 8 bases. The CDR3 contains 14 residues. The J segment lost 4 bases and the V segment lost 6 bases, leaving 7 bases of the junction unmatched. CDR1 and CDR2 (germline): MDHEN, SYDVKM. CDR3 sequence reads: CASSYRGSIETQYF. Here the CDR3 DNA reads TGTGCCAGCAGCTACAGGGGGTCGATAGAGACCCAGTACTTC.

This clone was observed a handful of times. The chain employs TRBV7-2 and TRBJ2-5; 7 nucleotides match TRBD1. The CDR3 covers 11 residues. V shed 8 bases and J 8 bases; nucleotides not matched to a gene: 5. Germline lookup yields CDR1 SGHTA and CDR2 FQGNSA. CDR3 amino acids: CASGGQSTQYF. For the CDR3, the DNA is TGTGCCAGCGGGGGACAGAGCACCCAGTACTTC.

On this clone: An end of the junction does not agree with germline; a read error may underlie this. The V gene is TRBV3-1 (or the pseudogene TRBV3-2), the J gene TRBJ1-2; 9 bases are shared with TRBD1. The germline V gene encodes CDR1 LGHDT and CDR2 YNNKEL (reference sequence). There are 16 residues in the CDR3. Written as DNA, the CDR3 is TGTGCCAGTAGCCCTAATACTGGGACAGGGAGCTATGGCTACACCTTC. Amino acids: CASSPNTGTGSYGYTF.

The chain employs TRBV28 and TRBJ1-1; D possibly corresponds to TRBD1 (5 bases). The germline CDR1 and CDR2 sequences are MDHEN and SYDVKM. This CDR3 is 14 amino acids long. V was pared by 6 bases and J by 1 base, with 12 bases between. The CDR3 is CASRGGVQNTEAFF. As DNA, the CDR3 is TGTGCCAGCAGGGGGGGTGTGCAGAACACTGAAGCTTTCTTT.

The rearrangement joins TRBV6-2 or TRBV6-3 to TRBJ2-7; TRBD1 matches 11 bases. Germline V gene lookup returns CDR1 MNHEY and CDR2 SVGEGT. This CDR3 comprises 14 residues. J gave up 3 bases and V 6 bases, and 4 bases lay outside the gene matches. In DNA form, the CDR3 reads TGTGCCAGCAGCCGGGACAGGGGGTTCTACGAGCAGTACTTC. Protein: CASSRDRGFYEQYF.

For this clone: A junction boundary mismatches the germline segment, possibly from a read error. V gene TRBV10-3 combines with J gene TRBJ2-5; no clear D gene. Germline CDR1 and CDR2: ENHRY and SYGVKD. CDR3 size: 14 residues. CDR3 sequence (DNA): TGTGCCATCGCGGTTCTGCCGTCCGCAGAGTCCCAGTACTTC. Residues: CAIAVLPSAESQYF.

The chain recombines TRBV5-1 with TRBJ1-2, with a possible D match to TRBD1 (5 bases). The germline V and J ends were trimmed by 4 bases and 7 bases, with 17 bases remaining between them. CDR3 length: 14 residues. From germline, CDR1 is SGHRS and CDR2 YFSETQ. This CDR3 is CASSPTGQGGGYTF. Here the CDR3 DNA reads TGCGCCAGCAGCCCCACGGGGCAGGGAGGTGGCTACACCTTC.

This chain links TRBV19 with TRBJ1-5; D is ambiguous. Trimming removed 3 bases at V and 3 bases at J, with 6 bases between. The germline V gene has CDR1 LNHDA and CDR2 SQIVND (reference sequence). The CDR3 contains 13 residues. This CDR3 is CASSITLNQPQHF. In nucleotides, the CDR3 is TGTGCCAGTAGTATTACTCTCAATCAGCCCCAGCATTTT.

The chain uses TRBV2 and TRBJ1-4; D is unresolved. The CDR3 extends over 13 amino acids. CDR1 and CDR2 (germline): SNHLY, FYNNEI. Trimming stripped 7 bases from V and 5 bases from J, with 11 bases between. CDR3 DNA: TGTGCCAGCACGGCCGGGGAGAATGAAAAACTGTTTTTT. Amino acids: CASTAGENEKLFF.

The chain couples TRBV18 to TRBJ2-5; TRBD1 matches at 7 bases. This CDR3 is 13 amino acids long. Trimming removed 6 bases from V and 3 bases from J; junction bases left unmatched: 4. Germline V gives CDR1 KGHSH, CDR2 LQKENI. Here the CDR3 DNA reads TGTGCCAGCTCGATAGACAGGGAAGAGACCCAGTACTTC. Amino acid sequence: CASSIDREETQYF.

The J gene is TRBJ1-5, the V gene TRBV9, with TRBD1 matching over 10 bases. The CDR3 has 14 residues. Germline loops: CDR1 SGDLS, CDR2 YYNGEE. Trimming at V came to 4 bases and at J to 7 bases, leaving 5 bases not matched to a gene. DNA for the CDR3: TGTGCCAGCAGCCGACAGGGGGCAGGACAGCCCCAGCATTTT. Translation: CASSRQGAGQPQHF.

The V and J genes are TRBV28 and TRBJ1-2, with D unresolved. This CDR3 spans 14 amino acids. Germline V gene lookup returns CDR1 MDHEN and CDR2 SYDVKM. Trimming shortened V by 6 bases and J by 4 bases, and 15 bases separated the two germline ends. The CDR3: CASSPPDKVYGYTF. The CDR3 DNA sequence: TGTGCCAGCAGCCCGCCAGATAAAGTCTATGGCTACACCTTC.

This clone showed up just once. J is TRBJ2-7 and V is TRBV11-2; 7 bases map to TRBD2. The junction had 6 bases not matched to a gene; V was cut back by 1 base and J by 6 bases. The CDR3 contains 14 residues. CDR1 and CDR2 (germline): SGHAT, FQNNGV. For the CDR3, the DNA is TGTGCCAGCAGCTTAGTACTAGCGCGAAGCGAGCAGTACTTC. Protein sequence: CASSLVLARSEQYF.

This clone was seen a handful of times. This rearrangement joins TRBV3-1 (or the pseudogene TRBV3-2) to TRBJ1-1; 7 bases fit TRBD1. V was pared by 6 bases and J by 4 bases, with 2 bases of the junction left unmatched. The length of the CDR3 is 12 residues. Germline CDR1 reads LGHDT; CDR2 reads YNNKEL (reference sequence). CDR3 sequence (DNA): TGTGCCAGCAGGGCAGGGGGCACTGAAGCTTTCTTT. The encoded protein is CASRAGGTEAFF.

This chain uses TRBV6-1 with TRBJ1-1; D possibly corresponds to TRBD1 (5 bases). The germline gives CDR1 MNHNS, CDR2 SASEGT. The CDR3 loop spans 16 amino acids. Trimming took off 4 bases at V and 1 base at J, with 16 bases between the two ends. The chain's CDR3 is CASSVTGGWRNTEAFF. The DNA for the CDR3 is TGTGCCAGCAGTGTGACGGGGGGATGGAGGAACACTGAAGCTTTCTTT.

This rearrangement joins TRBV11-2 to TRBJ2-1; weak D call: TRBD2 (6 bases). From germline, CDR1 is SGHAT and CDR2 FQNNGV. CDR3 length: 16 residues. Trimming shortened V by 2 bases and J by 2 bases, and 13 bases separated the two germline ends. DNA of the CDR3: TGTGCCAGCAGCTTATCCCAGTCGGGGGCCTACAATGAGCAGTTCTTC. Protein sequence: CASSLSQSGAYNEQFF.

The genes are TRBV3-1 (or the pseudogene TRBV3-2) and TRBJ2-1; D might be TRBD1 (5 bases). The CDR3 has 16 amino acids. Per germline, CDR1 LGHDT and CDR2 YNNKEL (reference sequence). V was shortened by 4 bases and J by 5 bases, with 18 bases between the two germline ends. The CDR3 region has the DNA TGTGCCAGCAGCCCCGATGGGGCCCCCTCTAACAATGAGCAGTTCTTC. It specifies CASSPDGAPSNNEQFF.

This clone was recorded only once. This chain joins TRBV29-1 and TRBJ2-3, with 11 bases aligning to TRBD2. Germline loops: CDR1 SQVTM, CDR2 ANQGSEA. The CDR3 is made up of 12 amino acids. The ends lost 6 bases at V and 4 bases at J; junction bases unmatched: 0. CDR3 loop: CSVLAGADTQYF. DNA for the CDR3: TGCAGCGTACTAGCGGGAGCAGATACGCAGTATTTT.

This clone has just one count. The chain employs TRBV5-1 and TRBJ2-5, with TRBD2 identical over 9 bases. V dropped 1 base and J dropped 4; count of bases not matched to a gene: 8. The CDR3 is made up of 16 amino acids. Looked up from germline, CDR1 is SGHRS and CDR2 is YFSETQ. This CDR3 is CASSLTGSGRTETQYF. The CDR3 DNA sequence: TGCGCCAGCAGCTTGACAGGTAGCGGGAGAACAGAGACCCAGTACTTC.

This rearrangement joins TRBV5-6 to TRBJ2-7; TRBD1 agrees at 8 bases. This CDR3 comprises 14 residues. V was clipped by 5 bases and J by 0 bases; unmatched bases: 4. Per the germline V gene, CDR1 is SGHDT and CDR2 is YYEEEE. The CDR3 nucleotides read TGTGCCAGCAGTTGGACAGGGACCTCCTACGAGCAGTACTTC. Translating gives CASSWTGTSYEQYF.

This clone was counted only a few times. This chain joins TRBV2 and TRBJ1-2; 10 nucleotides agree with TRBD1. Germline V lookup: CDR1 SNHLY, CDR2 FYNNEI. Losses at the gene ends were 7 bases for V and 4 bases for J; bases not matched to a gene: 3. There are 13 residues in the CDR3. The CDR3 region has the DNA TGTGCCAGCACCGGGGACAGGGGCTATGGCTACACCTTC. This encodes CASTGDRGYGYTF.

The J gene is TRBJ2-2, the V gene TRBV28; 8 bases line up with TRBD1. After removal of 5 bases from V and 1 base from J, the junction contained 6 bases not matched to a gene. The CDR3 loop spans 16 amino acids. The germline CDR1 and CDR2 sequences are MDHEN and SYDVKM. In DNA, the CDR3 is TGTGCCAGCAGTGACCCCGGGACAGGGAACACCGGGGAGCTGTTTTTT. This translates into CASSDPGTGNTGELFF.

CDR3 DNA sequence: TGTGCCAGCAGCACTTATCGACAGTTGGACACTGAAGCTTTCTTT. Translating gives CASSTYRQLDTEAFF. V and J are TRBV7-9 and TRBJ1-1; D perhaps matches TRBD1 (5 bases). This CDR3 region has 15 residues. CDR1 is SEHNR, CDR2 FQNEAQ, per germline (reference sequence). Between the trimmed V and J ends, which lost 5 bases and 3 bases, there was a span of 16 bases. Together with reference TRBV7-9 and TRBJ1-1, the CDR3 gives the full variable domain: DTGVSQNPRHKITKRGQNVTFRCDPISEHNRLYWYRQTLGQGPEFLTYFQNEAQLEKSRLLSDRFSAERPKGSFSTLEIQRTEQGDSAMYLCASSTYRQLDTEAFFGQGTRLTVV.

This chain joins TRBV19 and TRBJ2-7; possible D gene TRBD2, 5 bases. Germline V lookup: CDR1 LNHDA, CDR2 SQIVND (reference sequence). The CDR3 sequence is 12 residues long. The germline V and J ends were trimmed by 5 bases and 4 bases, with 9 bases remaining between them. In DNA, the CDR3 is TGTGCCAGTAGTCCGGGGATATACGAGCAGTACTTC. Translated, it gives CASSPGIYEQYF.

This chain's CDR3 is CASSQAGQGAYEQYF. The DNA of the CDR3 is TGCGCCAGCAGCCAAGCGGGACAGGGGGCGTACGAGCAGTACTTC. The V call is TRBV4-3, the J call TRBJ2-7; TRBD1 matches 12 bases. V was pared by 1 base and J by 4 bases, with 2 bases of the junction left unmatched. Looked up from germline, CDR1 is LGHNA and CDR2 is YSLEER. This CDR3 is 15 amino acids long.

J is TRBJ2-5 and V is TRBV2; 11 bases agree with TRBD2. Unmatched junction bases numbered 7, after V lost 6 bases and J lost 4 bases. Germline V gene lookup returns CDR1 SNHLY and CDR2 FYNNEI. This CDR3 has 15 residues. CDR3 sequence: CASSVNSGRGETQYF. The DNA of the CDR3 is TGTGCCAGCAGCGTAAATAGCGGGAGGGGAGAGACCCAGTACTTC.